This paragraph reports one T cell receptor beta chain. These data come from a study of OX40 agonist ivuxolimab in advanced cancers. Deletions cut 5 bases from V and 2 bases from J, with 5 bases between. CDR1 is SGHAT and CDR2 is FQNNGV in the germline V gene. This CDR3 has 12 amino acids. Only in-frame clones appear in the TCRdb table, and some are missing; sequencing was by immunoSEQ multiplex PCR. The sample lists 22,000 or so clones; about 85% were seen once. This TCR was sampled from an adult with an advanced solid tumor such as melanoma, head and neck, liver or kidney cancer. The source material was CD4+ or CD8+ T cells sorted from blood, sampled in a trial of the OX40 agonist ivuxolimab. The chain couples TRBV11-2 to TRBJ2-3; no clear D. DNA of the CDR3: TGTGCCAGCAGCCCTGACACAGATACGCAGTATTTT. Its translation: CASSPDTDTQYF.